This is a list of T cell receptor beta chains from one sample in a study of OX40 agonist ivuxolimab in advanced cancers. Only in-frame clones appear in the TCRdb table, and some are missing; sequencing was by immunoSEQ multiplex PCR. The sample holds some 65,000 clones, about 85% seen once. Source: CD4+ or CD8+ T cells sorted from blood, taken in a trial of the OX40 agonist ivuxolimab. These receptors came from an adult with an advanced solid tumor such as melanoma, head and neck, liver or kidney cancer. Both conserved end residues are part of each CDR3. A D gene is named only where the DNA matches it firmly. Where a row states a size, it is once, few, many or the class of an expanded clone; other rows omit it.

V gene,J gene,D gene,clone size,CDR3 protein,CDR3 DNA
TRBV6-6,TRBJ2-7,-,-,CASRFATGRDEQYF,TGTGCCAGCAGATTCGCCACGGGTAGGGACGAGCAGTACTTC
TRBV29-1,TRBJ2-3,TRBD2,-,CSVPLARADTQYF,TGCAGCGTCCCACTAGCGAGGGCAGATACGCAGTATTTT
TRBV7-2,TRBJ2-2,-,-,CASSPTNTGELFF,TGTGCCAGCAGCCCAACGAACACCGGGGAGCTGTTTTTT
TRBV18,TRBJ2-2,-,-,CASSPPGLTNTGELFF,TGTGCCAGCTCACCACCAGGGCTGACGAACACCGGGGAGCTGTTTTTT
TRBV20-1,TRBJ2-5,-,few,CSALQETQYF,TGCAGTGCGCTACAAGAGACCCAGTACTTC
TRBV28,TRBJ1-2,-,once,CASTSGGQGLNGYTF,TGTGCCAGCACCTCGGGAGGGCAGGGATTAAATGGCTACACCTTC
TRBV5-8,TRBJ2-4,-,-,CASSNVILQNIQYF,TGTGCCAGCAGCAACGTTATCCTCCAAAACATTCAGTACTTC
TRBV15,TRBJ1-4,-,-,CATGVEEKLFF,TGTGCCACCGGGGTCGAGGAAAAACTGTTTTTT
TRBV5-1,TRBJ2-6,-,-,CASSLDVSGANVLTF,TGCGCCAGCAGCTTGGATGTTTCTGGGGCCAACGTCCTGACTTTC
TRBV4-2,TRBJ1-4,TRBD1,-,CASSQVSRGRTNEKLFF,TGTGCCAGCAGCCAGGTATCCAGGGGGCGCACTAATGAAAAACTGTTTTTT
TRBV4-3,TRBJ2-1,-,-,CASSPSTVRGSYNEQFF,TGCGCCAGCAGCCCCTCCACCGTGCGGGGCTCCTACAATGAGCAGTTCTTC
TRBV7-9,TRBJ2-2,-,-,CASSLRQTVSTGELFF,TGTGCCAGCAGCTTAAGGCAAACAGTATCCACCGGGGAGCTGTTTTTT
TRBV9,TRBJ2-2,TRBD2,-,CASSVVVAGGNGELFF,TGTGCCAGCAGCGTAGTAGTAGCGGGAGGGAACGGGGAGCTGTTTTTT
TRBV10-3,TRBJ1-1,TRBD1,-,CAITDRANTEAFF,TGTGCCATAACGGACAGGGCGAACACTGAAGCTTTCTTT
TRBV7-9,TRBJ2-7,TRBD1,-,CASTPLGQVRHEQYF,TGTGCCAGCACCCCCCTCGGACAGGTTCGGCACGAGCAGTACTTC